One and the same sample provided the 32 T cell receptor beta chains below, sequenced in a study of shared clonotypes between healthy human individuals. TCRdb keeps only in-frame clones here, not all; method: immunoSEQ multiplex PCR. The sample yields roughly 380,000 clones, 90% to 98% seen once. Sequencing was done on a sample of memory CD8+ T cells sorted from blood. The subset was: CD45RO+ cells pooled with CCR7-negative TemRA cells. The receptors shown here come from a young man in good health.

J is TRBJ2-1 and V is TRBV19; TRBD1 might be the D (6 bases). V was pared by 9 bases and J by 4 bases, with 16 bases between. Germline CDR1 is LNHDA and CDR2 is SQIVND (reference sequence). There are 14 residues in the CDR3. The CDR3 sequence: CASTPGHTYNEQFF. In DNA form, the CDR3 reads TGTGCCAGCACACCGGGACACACATACAATGAGCAGTTCTTC.

This clone appeared once. The V call is TRBV28, the J call TRBJ2-4, with a tentative D call TRBD1 (5 bases). The length of the CDR3 is 17 residues. CDR1 is MDHEN, CDR2 SYDVKM, per germline. The germline V and J ends were trimmed by 2 bases and 0 bases, with 14 bases remaining between them. For the CDR3, the DNA is TGTGCCAGCAGTTTAGGGTCTCAGGGATTAGCCAAAAACATTCAGTACTTC. Translated, it gives CASSLGSQGLAKNIQYF.

This sequence joins TRBV11-2 and TRBJ2-7; tentative D call: TRBD1 (6 bases). The germline V gene has CDR1 SGHAT and CDR2 FQNNGV. V was pared by 1 base and J by 0 bases, with 13 bases between. This CDR3 is 16 amino acids long. CDR3 in DNA: TGTGCCAGCAGCTTAGTCAGGGGTGTCCCCTCCTACGAGCAGTACTTC. It specifies CASSLVRGVPSYEQYF.

CDR3 sequence (DNA): TGTGCCAGCAGGTCCACAGGTCCCTACGAGCAGTACTTC. It encodes CASRSTGPYEQYF. The chain is built from TRBV28 and TRBJ2-7; weak D call: TRBD1 (5 bases). This CDR3 is 13 amino acids long. Trimming pared 6 bases from V and 2 bases from J, leaving 11 bases between. Germline V gives CDR1 MDHEN, CDR2 SYDVKM.

V is TRBV5-8 and J is TRBJ1-5, with 8 positions matching TRBD1. CDR3 size: 15 residues. Germline V gives CDR1 SGHTS, CDR2 YDEGEE. The ends lost 5 bases at V and 4 bases at J; junction bases unmatched: 8. The CDR3, as DNA: TGTGCCAGCAGTTTTGGGACAGGCGAAAATCAGCCCCAGCATTTT. It yields the protein CASSFGTGENQPQHF.

The chain joins TRBV6-1 to TRBJ1-3; D might be TRBD1 (6 bases). The V end was cut by 6 bases, the J end by 8 bases, with 14 bases between. The CDR3 has 13 amino acids. Germline CDR1 is MNHNS and CDR2 is SASEGT. CDR3 in amino acids: CASSLQGKDTIYF. CDR3 coding DNA: TGTGCCAGCAGCTTACAGGGTAAAGACACCATATATTTT.

The gene calls are TRBV2 and TRBJ2-7; D perhaps matches TRBD2 (6 bases). CDR3 length equals 18 residues. Germline lookup yields CDR1 SNHLY and CDR2 FYNNEI. V was pared by 8 bases and J by 6 bases, with 32 bases between. Here the CDR3 reads CASGGDESSARTDGEQYF. CDR3 bases: TGTGCCAGCGGAGGGGACGAATCATCCGCAAGGACCGATGGCGAGCAGTACTTC. The variable domain in full, with the rest retrieved from reference TRBV2 and TRBJ2-7, is EPEVTQTPSHQVTQMGQEVILRCVPISNHLYFYWYRQILGQKVEFLVSFYNNEISEKSEIFDDQFSVERPDGSNFTLKIRSTKLEDSAMYFCASGGDESSARTDGEQYFGPGTRLTVT.

V usage is TRBV28 and J usage is TRBJ1-2; 7 bases agree with TRBD1. CDR1 and CDR2 (germline): MDHEN, SYDVKM. This CDR3 contains 12 residues. The J segment lost 8 bases and the V segment lost 6 bases, leaving 6 bases of the junction unmatched. The CDR3 DNA is TGTGCCAGCAGACCAACAGGGGAAGGCTACACCTTC. It specifies CASRPTGEGYTF.

The chain employs TRBV7-9 and TRBJ2-3; the D is unclear. Germline loops: CDR1 SEHNR, CDR2 FQNEAQ (reference sequence). The CDR3 loop spans 15 amino acids. Trimming removed 1 base from V and 0 bases from J, with 8 bases in between. CDR3 DNA sequence: TGTGCCAGCAGCTTAGGATCGGGTAGCACAGATACGCAGTATTTT. Its translation is CASSLGSGSTDTQYF. Based on the CDR3 plus reference TRBV7-9 and TRBJ2-3, the full variable domain is DTGVSQNPRHKITKRGQNVTFRCDPISEHNRLYWYRQTLGQGPEFLTYFQNEAQLEKSRLLSDRFSAERPKGSFSTLEIQRTEQGDSAMYLCASSLGSGSTDTQYFGPGTRLTVL.

The chain recombines TRBV5-1 with TRBJ2-2; 13 bases map to TRBD2. CDR3 length: 16 amino acids. In germline, CDR1 is SGHRS, CDR2 YFSETQ. The junction had 4 bases not matched to a gene; V was cut back by 4 bases and J by 4 bases. The CDR3 spells CASSETSGRSTGELFF. The CDR3 DNA is TGCGCCAGCAGCGAGACTAGCGGGAGGAGCACCGGGGAGCTGTTTTTT.

The rearrangement uses TRBV28 and TRBJ2-7, with TRBD2 matching over 8 bases. CDR3 length: 14 residues. The V and J ends lost 6 bases and 6 bases, in that order; junction bases with no gene match: 10. CDR1 is MDHEN and CDR2 is SYDVKM in the germline V gene. CDR3 DNA sequence: TGTGCCAGCAGCACCTGGACTAGCTCGCGCGAGCAGTACTTC. Protein product: CASSTWTSSREQYF. The whole variable domain, remainder taken from reference TRBV28 and TRBJ2-7, is DVKVTQSSRYLVKRTGEKVFLECVQDMDHENMFWYRQDPGLGLRLIYFSYDVKMKEKGDIPEGYSVSREKKERFSLILESASTNQTSMYLCASSTWTSSREQYFGPGTRLTVT.

CDR3 bases: TGTGCCAGCAGTTTATATCCATTCACAGATACGCAGTATTTT. It yields the protein CASSLYPFTDTQYF. The rearrangement joins TRBV27 to TRBJ2-3, with D hard to call. V lost 1 base to trimming and J lost 2 bases, with 7 bases between them. Looked up from germline, CDR1 is MNHEY and CDR2 is SMNVEV (reference sequence). This CDR3 is built from 14 residues.

The genes are TRBV6-1 and TRBJ2-7; 9 nucleotides align to TRBD1. V was pared by 3 bases and J by 3 bases, with 3 bases of the junction left unmatched. The CDR3 contains 14 residues. Germline V CDR1 and CDR2: MNHNS, SASEGT. The CDR3 here is CASSDQGQGYEQYF. DNA for the CDR3: TGTGCCAGCAGTGACCAGGGACAGGGCTACGAGCAGTACTTC.

This chain links TRBV7-9 with TRBJ1-2; unclear D gene. Germline loops: CDR1 SEHNR, CDR2 FQNEAQ (reference sequence). V lost 4 bases and J lost 0, with 6 bases in between. The CDR3 has 13 residues. CDR3 bases: TGTGCCAGCAGCTCGAGAGCTAACTATGGCTACACCTTC. It codes for CASSSRANYGYTF.

The chain recombines TRBV6-1 with TRBJ2-7; maybe TRBD2 (5 bases). This CDR3 contains 14 residues. Germline loops: CDR1 MNHNS, CDR2 SASEGT. Trimming pared 5 bases from V and 3 bases from J, leaving 14 bases between. The CDR3 loop is CASSRLDAGYEQYF. CDR3 DNA: TGTGCCAGCAGTCGGTTGGACGCGGGCTACGAGCAGTACTTC.

Notes on this clone: This CDR3 is also generated by other DNA sequences in the sample. The rearrangement joins TRBV5-1 to TRBJ2-7, with TRBD1 matching 8 bases. In germline, CDR1 is SGHRS, CDR2 YFSETQ. CDR3 length: 14 amino acids. V lost 0 bases and J lost 4; bases outside the gene matches: 3. CDR3 sequence (DNA): TGCGCCAGCAGCTTGGCTCAGGGGGCGTACGAGCAGTACTTC. Amino acid sequence: CASSLAQGAYEQYF.

The V call is TRBV12-5, the J call TRBJ2-5; D gene uncertain. This CDR3 region has 12 residues. Germline loops: CDR1 LGHNT, CDR2 FRNRAP. Trimming removed 9 bases at V and 4 bases at J, with 12 bases between. The CDR3 reads CARHTTAETQYF. The CDR3 DNA reads TGTGCTAGACATACTACTGCAGAGACCCAGTACTTC. The entire variable domain, with the rest obtained from reference TRBV12-5 and TRBJ2-5, is as follows: DARVTQTPRHKVTEMGQEVTMRCQPILGHNTVFWYRQTMMQGLELLAYFRNRAPLDDSGMPKDRFSAEMPDATLATLKIQPSEPRDSAVYFCARHTTAETQYFGPGTRLLVL.

The rearrangement joins TRBV28 to TRBJ1-1; D might be TRBD1 (6 bases). Germline V CDR1 and CDR2: MDHEN, SYDVKM. Trimming took off 4 bases at V and 3 bases at J, with 12 bases between the two ends. CDR3 length: 14 amino acids. The CDR3: CASSWGAGDTEAFF. As DNA, the CDR3 is TGTGCCAGCAGTTGGGGGGCAGGGGACACTGAAGCTTTCTTT.

CDR3 loop: CAWTGNGLTYNEQFF. The DNA of the CDR3 is TGTGCCTGGACCGGTAACGGGCTAACCTACAATGAGCAGTTCTTC. The chain links TRBV30 to TRBJ2-1, with D hard to call. Germline CDR1 and CDR2: GTSNPN and SVGIG (reference sequence). V lost 4 bases and J 2 bases, leaving 15 bases between the germline ends. There are 15 residues in the CDR3.

The rearrangement uses TRBV5-4 and TRBJ2-3, with D possibly matching TRBD2 (6 bases). The CDR3 runs to 15 residues. The germline V gene encodes CDR1 SGHNT and CDR2 YYREEE (reference sequence). Trimming took 3 bases from V and 6 from J, leaving 17 bases between them. CDR3 region: CASSSSGTHKDTQYF. The CDR3 DNA reads TGTGCCAGCAGCTCTTCCGGGACTCACAAGGATACGCAGTATTTT.

CDR3 DNA: TGCGCCAGCAGCCCGACAGGGGCGGCCTACGAGCAGTACTTC. Its translation is CASSPTGAAYEQYF. The chain is built from TRBV4-1 and TRBJ2-7, with 8 bases that match TRBD1. Unmatched junction bases numbered 4, after V lost 4 bases and J lost 2 bases. Germline CDR1 reads MGHRA; CDR2 reads YSYEKL. The CDR3 spans 14 residues.

The chain carries TRBV7-9 and TRBJ2-7; no clear D gene. V dropped 3 bases and J dropped 4 bases, with 7 bases sitting between them. Germline values: CDR1 SEHNR, CDR2 FQNEAQ (reference sequence). The CDR3 spans 12 residues. Written as DNA, the CDR3 is TGTGCCAGCAGCTTTGCGATTTACGAGCAGTACTTC. Its protein product is CASSFAIYEQYF.

This chain uses TRBV2 with TRBJ2-2; 15 nucleotides align to TRBD2. This CDR3 contains 16 residues. Trimming removed 8 bases from V and 3 bases from J; junction bases left unmatched: 4. CDR1 SNHLY and CDR2 FYNNEI come from the germline V gene. The CDR3 loop reads CASRTSGRAHTGELFF. CDR3 nucleotides: TGTGCCAGCCGGACTAGCGGGAGGGCCCACACCGGGGAGCTGTTTTTT.

The chain uses TRBV6-5 and TRBJ2-7; no firm D call. The V and J ends lost 0 bases and 2 bases respectively, with 11 bases between them. Germline loops: CDR1 MNHEY, CDR2 SVGAGI. This CDR3 is built from 15 residues. In DNA form, the CDR3 reads TGTGCCAGCAGTTACTCGAGGCAGCTAACCTACGAGCAGTACTTC. Its translation: CASSYSRQLTYEQYF.

The chain couples TRBV5-1 to TRBJ2-2; 8 positions match TRBD1. The CDR3 is 15 residues long. With 0 bases clipped from V and 2 bases from J, the junction kept 0 bases outside the gene matches. Germline-derived CDR1 and CDR2 are SGHRS and YFSETQ. The CDR3 reads CASSLAGGNTGELFF. The CDR3 DNA follows: TGCGCCAGCAGCTTGGCAGGGGGCAACACCGGGGAGCTGTTTTTT.

This chain joins TRBV5-8 and TRBJ2-3; D is unclear. In germline, CDR1 is SGHTS, CDR2 YDEGEE. The CDR3 spans 13 residues. V was shortened by 4 bases and J by 3 bases, with 9 bases between the two germline ends. The CDR3: CASSLSATDTQYF. The CDR3 nucleotides read TGTGCCAGCAGCCTCTCGGCAACAGATACGCAGTATTTT.

The chain couples TRBV7-2 to TRBJ2-5; 9 bases are shared with TRBD1. The J segment lost 5 bases and the V segment lost 6 bases, leaving 4 bases of the junction unmatched. Looked up from germline, CDR1 is SGHTA and CDR2 is FQGNSA. The CDR3 spans 13 residues. The CDR3 reads CASSLDRGETQYF. CDR3 nucleotides: TGTGCCAGCAGTCTGGACAGGGGTGAGACCCAGTACTTC.

The J gene is TRBJ2-7, the V gene TRBV6-1; TRBD2 aligns across 12 bases. The CDR3 length is 14 residues. In germline, CDR1 is MNHNS, CDR2 SASEGT. Trimming removed 6 bases from V and 1 base from J; junction bases left unmatched: 1. CDR3 region: CASSLAGGSYEQYF. The DNA for the CDR3 is TGTGCCAGCAGCCTAGCGGGAGGGTCCTACGAGCAGTACTTC.

The chain joins TRBV6-5 to TRBJ1-1, with D hard to call. The germline CDR1 and CDR2 sequences are MNHEY and SVGAGI. The CDR3 spans 13 residues. Trimming took 5 bases from V and 3 from J, leaving 10 bases between them. This CDR3 reads CASSRTTYTEAFF. Here the CDR3 DNA reads TGTGCCAGCAGTAGAACTACCTACACTGAAGCTTTCTTT.

The chain is built from TRBV5-4 and TRBJ2-6, with TRBD1 as a possible D gene (6 bases). Germline lookup yields CDR1 SGHNT and CDR2 YYREEE (reference sequence). This CDR3 is 17 amino acids long. V was shortened by 4 bases and J by 0 bases, with 14 bases between the two germline ends. Here the CDR3 DNA reads TGTGCCAGCAGCCGAAGAGGGGGTCCCTCTGGGGCCAACGTCCTGACTTTC. Its translation: CASSRRGGPSGANVLTF.

The table lists this clone with a count of one. The rearrangement links TRBV6-1 to TRBJ1-5; 7 nucleotides line up with TRBD1. The CDR3 extends over 14 amino acids. Germline V CDR1 and CDR2: MNHNS, SASEGT. V lost 6 bases to trimming and J lost 7 bases; unmatched junction nucleotides: 9. In DNA form, the CDR3 reads TGTGCCAGCAGGCGCCAGGGGGAAATGCAGCCCCAGCATTTT. This sequence encodes CASRRQGEMQPQHF.

V usage is TRBV4-1 and J usage is TRBJ2-3, with a weak D call TRBD2 (6 bases). The CDR3 extends over 15 amino acids. V lost 2 bases and J 0 bases, leaving 9 bases between the germline ends. CDR1 is MGHRA and CDR2 is YSYEKL in the germline V gene. In nucleotides, the CDR3 is TGCGCCAGCAGCCAAAGGGACTCTAGCACAGATACGCAGTATTTT. Residues: CASSQRDSSTDTQYF.